A selection of T cell receptor beta chains follows, all from one sample in a study of graft-versus-host responses after intestinal transplantation. The data were produced by immunoSEQ multiplex PCR, yet TCRdb's version contains in-frame clones alone and is incomplete. The data contain tens of thousands of clones, roughly nine tenths of them singletons. Antigen specificity for these receptors is unknown. This specimen consisted of unstimulated CD4+ T cells sorted from spleen or lymph node cells, obtained before transplant. The receptor source for this set is a human donor who was the organ donor for an intestinal transplant. The CDR3 runs from the conserved cysteine through the conserved F or W. D genes are given only for firm matches. Size tells how often a clone was seen (once, few, many) or the class of an expanded clone, and some rows leave it out.

TRBJ1-1 | TRBD1 | NA | TRBV19 | TGTGCCAGTAGTATAACGGGACAGGGTACTGAAGCTTTCTTT | CASSITGQGTEAFF
TRBJ1-3 | NA | NA | TRBV5-1 | TGCGCCAGCAGCTTTGCCTGGCCCGTCTCTGGAAACACCATATATTTT | CASSFAWPVSGNTIYF
TRBJ2-1 | NA | NA | TRBV12-5 | TGTGCTAGTGGTGGAACCGGGACAACAAAGCAGTTCTTC | CASGGTGTTKQFF
TRBJ1-1 | NA | NA | TRBV21-1 | TGTGCCAGACCTACCCAGGGGAATCAGGGGATCACTGAAGCTTTCTTT | CARPTQGNQGITEAFF
TRBJ1-3 | TRBD1 | NA | TRBV5-8 | TGTGCCAGCAGAATGACAGGGGGTGGAAACACCATATATTTT | CASRMTGGGNTIYF
TRBJ2-2 | TRBD1 | few | TRBV6-1 | TGTGCCAGCACCCGTGACAGGGTAGGCACCGGGGAGCTGTTTTTT | CASTRDRVGTGELFF
TRBJ1-2 | NA | NA | TRBV29-1 | TGCAGCGTTGAGCAGGCGACAACCTTC | CSVEQATTF
TRBJ2-2 | NA | once | TRBV7-6 | TGTGCCAGCAGCTTATTATCCACCGGGACCGGGGAGCTGTTTTTT | CASSLLSTGTGELFF
TRBJ2-2 | NA | NA | TRBV7-2 | TGTGCCAGCAGCTTATGGGCATACACCGGGGAGCTGTTTTTT | CASSLWAYTGELFF
TRBJ2-5 | TRBD2 | NA | TRBV4-2 | TGTGCCAGCAGCAAACCTAGCGGGGAACAAGAGACCCAGTACTTC | CASSKPSGEQETQYF
TRBJ1-3 | NA | NA | TRBV5-1 | TGCGCCAGCAGCTTGTTGGACAGCTCTGGAAACACCATATATTTT | CASSLLDSSGNTIYF